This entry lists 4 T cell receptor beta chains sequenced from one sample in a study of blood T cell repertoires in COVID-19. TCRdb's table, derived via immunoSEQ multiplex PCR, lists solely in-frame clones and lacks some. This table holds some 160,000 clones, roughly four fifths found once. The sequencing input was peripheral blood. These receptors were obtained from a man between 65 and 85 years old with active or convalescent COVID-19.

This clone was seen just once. The CDR3 is CASSPGAGGAANSYNEQFF. The CDR3, as DNA: TGTGCCAGCAGCCCAGGGGCCGGGGGGGCGGCCAACTCCTACAATGAGCAGTTCTTC. The chain combines TRBV14 with TRBJ2-1; 8 bases agree with TRBD2. The trim removed 4 bases at V and 0 bases at J, leaving 14 bases unmatched. This CDR3 has 19 amino acids. The germline CDR1 and CDR2 sequences are SGHDN and FVKESK.

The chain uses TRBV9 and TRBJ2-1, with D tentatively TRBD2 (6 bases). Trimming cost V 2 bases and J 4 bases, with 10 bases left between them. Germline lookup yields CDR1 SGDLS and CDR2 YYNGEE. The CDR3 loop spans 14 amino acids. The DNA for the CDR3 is TGTGCCAGCAGCGTTAGCGGAGGGTACAATGAGCAGTTCTTC. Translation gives CASSVSGGYNEQFF.

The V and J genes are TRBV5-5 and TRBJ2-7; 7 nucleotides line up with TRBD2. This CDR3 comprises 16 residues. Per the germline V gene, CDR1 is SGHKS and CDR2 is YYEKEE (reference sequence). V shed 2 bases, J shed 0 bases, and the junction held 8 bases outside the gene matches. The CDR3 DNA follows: TGTGCCAGCAGCTTTGGCGAAATAGCGGGCTCCTACGAGCAGTACTTC. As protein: CASSFGEIAGSYEQYF.

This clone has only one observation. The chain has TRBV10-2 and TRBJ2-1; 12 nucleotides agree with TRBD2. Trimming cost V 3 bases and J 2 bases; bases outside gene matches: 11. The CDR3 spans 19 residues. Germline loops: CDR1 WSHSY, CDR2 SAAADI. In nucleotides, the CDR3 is TGCGCCAGCAGTGATAGAGCTAGCGGGAGGGCCTCGACCTACAATGAGCAGTTCTTC. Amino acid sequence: CASSDRASGRASTYNEQFF.